This T cell receptor (beta chain) was sequenced for a study of blood T cell repertoires in COVID-19. As processed by the authors: Reference gene primer amplification yielded estimated nucleated cell counts. The assay was immunoSEQ multiplex PCR, and TCRdb's table has in-frame clones only and misses some. That table is the source of V, J and clone size, and D and trimming were worked out from the DNA. The profile shows tens of thousands of clones, approximately 86% of them singletons. The CDR3 is 18 amino acids. V dropped 2 bases and J dropped 2; count of bases not matched to a gene: 6. Germline-derived CDR1 and CDR2 are SGHRS and YFSETQ.

Material for sequencing was peripheral blood. V gene TRBV5-1 combines with J gene TRBJ2-1; TRBD2 agrees at 14 bases. The TCR originated in a man between 50 and 59 years old with active COVID-19. The chain's CDR3 is CASSFIRTSGGTYNEQFF. DNA for the CDR3: TGCGCCAGCAGCTTCATTAGGACTAGCGGGGGGACCTACAATGAGCAGTTCTTC.